This TCR beta chain was profiled in a study of regulatory T cells in long-lasting Graves disease. This clonotype was found many times. Sample time point: newly diagnosed GD, antithyroid drugs for less than 3 months. PBMC RNA served as the TCR library source. TCR beta libraries were built with iRepertoire HTBI primers and Arm-PCR of CDR3 regions. TCRdb reprocessed the multiplex PCR reads with MiXCR, giving one entry per CDR3 protein. The data show some 490,000 distinct CDR3 sequences, 12% seen once. Germline V gene data show CDR1 as PRHDT and CDR2 as FYEKMQ (reference sequence). The CDR3 extends over 11 amino acids. Losses at the gene ends were 5 bases for V and 10 bases for J; bases not matched to a gene: 2. The same data also contributed to another study, on T cells in Graves' hyperthyroidism and ophthalmopathy.

The material sequenced was peripheral blood mononuclear cells (PBMCs), taken at new diagnosis, from a patient treated with antithyroid drugs. The sequence came from a woman aged 30 to 39 with Graves disease. The rearrangement uses TRBV13 and TRBJ2-1; 7 positions agree with TRBD1. CDR3: CASSPGQEQFF. In DNA, the CDR3 is TGTGCCAGCAGCCCGGGACAGGAGCAGTTCTTC.